This TCR beta chain was sequenced in a study of T cell responses to AZD1222 COVID-19 vaccine. About this clone itself: The antigen is undetermined.

The V gene's germline CDR1 is LGHDT and CDR2 YNNKEL (reference sequence). V dropped 5 bases and J dropped 1 base, with 18 bases sitting between them. The CDR3 is 16 amino acids. Produced via immunoSEQ multiplex PCR; TCRdb's table is partial and in-frame only. Of under 150,000 clones in the sample, roughly 89% are singletons; the top ten hold approximately 4.7%. Study-level findings and limits: Donors were chiefly white British, with a greater number of females, and clonal diversity was perhaps underestimated. The span of vaccine-associated CD4 TCRs extended across spike, with dominance at 160-218 and 743-854. Within unmutated variant regions lay the reported targets of nearly half of spike-specific TCRs.

The rearrangement joins TRBV3-1 (or the pseudogene TRBV3-2) to TRBJ2-7; D is unresolved. The sequence derives from an adult in good health. This material consisted of peripheral blood, taken on day 0 of AZD1222 vaccination. CDR3 sequence reads: CASSNGVLADSYEQYF. The CDR3, as DNA: TGTGCCAGCAGCAATGGGGTGTTGGCGGATTCCTACGAGCAGTACTTC.